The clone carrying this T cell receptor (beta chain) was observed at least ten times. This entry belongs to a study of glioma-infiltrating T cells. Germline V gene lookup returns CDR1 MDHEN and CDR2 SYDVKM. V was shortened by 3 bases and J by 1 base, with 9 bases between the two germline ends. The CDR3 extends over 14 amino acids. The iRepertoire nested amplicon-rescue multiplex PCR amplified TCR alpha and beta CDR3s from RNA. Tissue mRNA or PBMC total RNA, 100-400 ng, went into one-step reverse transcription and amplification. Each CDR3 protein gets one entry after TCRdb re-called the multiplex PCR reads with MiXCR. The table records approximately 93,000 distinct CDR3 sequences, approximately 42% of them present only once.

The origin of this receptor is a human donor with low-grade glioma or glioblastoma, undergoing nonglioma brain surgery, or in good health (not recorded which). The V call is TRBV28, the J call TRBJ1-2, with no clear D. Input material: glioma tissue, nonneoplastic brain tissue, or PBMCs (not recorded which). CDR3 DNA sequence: TGTGCCAGCAGTTTTGCTAGCCTTAACTATGGCTACACCTTC. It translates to CASSFASLNYGYTF.